Below are 28 T cell receptor beta chains sequenced from a single sample in a study of regulatory T cells in long-lasting Graves disease. TCR beta libraries were built with iRepertoire HTBI primers and Arm-PCR of CDR3 regions. MiXCR was run by TCRdb on the multiplex PCR reads, yielding one entry per CDR3 protein. The profile shows 680,000 or so distinct CDR3 sequences, roughly 15% of them singletons. Time point meaning: newly diagnosed GD, antithyroid drugs for less than 3 months. Extracted PBMC RNA gave rise to the TCR library. These data also featured in a second study, about T cells in Graves' hyperthyroidism and ophthalmopathy.

The sequencing here drew on peripheral blood mononuclear cells (PBMCs), taken at new diagnosis, from a patient treated with antithyroid drugs. The receptor source for this set is a woman in her twenties or thirties with Graves disease.

This clonotype was found many times. The chain uses TRBV6-1 and TRBJ1-6; D is unclear. Trimming shortened V by 5 bases and J by 7 bases, and 6 bases separated the two germline ends. From germline, CDR1 is MNHNS and CDR2 SASEGT. The CDR3 length is 12 residues. The CDR3, as DNA: TGTGCCAGCAGTCCGGTCAATTCACCCCTCCACTTT. Its translation: CASSPVNSPLHF.

J is TRBJ1-5 and V is TRBV2; possible D gene TRBD1, 5 bases. The CDR3 has 14 amino acids. Germline V gives CDR1 SNHLY, CDR2 FYNNEI. Deletions cut 4 bases from V and 7 bases from J, with 14 bases between. The CDR3: CASSGGGSQQPQHF. The CDR3 DNA is TGTGCCAGCAGTGGCGGGGGTAGTCAGCAGCCCCAGCATTTT.

This clonotype was counted only a few times. V gene TRBV24-1 combines with J gene TRBJ2-1; TRBD1 aligns across 9 bases. From germline, CDR1 is KGHDR and CDR2 SFDVKD. The length of the CDR3 is 16 residues. The V and J ends lost 0 bases and 7 bases, in that order; junction bases with no gene match: 6. The chain's CDR3 is CATSDLPGQGGNEQFF. CDR3 nucleotide sequence: TGTGCCACCAGTGATTTGCCGGGACAGGGAGGGAATGAGCAGTTCTTC.

This clonotype was counted a few times. V gene TRBV24-1 combines with J gene TRBJ2-1, with TRBD2 identical over 8 bases. Trimming took 7 bases from V and 4 from J; bases not matched to a gene: 8. Germline V gene lookup returns CDR1 KGHDR and CDR2 SFDVKD. The CDR3 has 15 amino acids. CDR3 sequence reads: CATSPLAGGYNEQFF. CDR3 nucleotide sequence: TGTGCCACCAGCCCCCTAGCGGGTGGTTACAATGAGCAGTTCTTC.

The rearrangement joins TRBV9 to TRBJ2-5, with TRBD2 matching 7 bases. Germline values: CDR1 SGDLS, CDR2 YYNGEE. The V segment lost 0 bases and the J segment 5 bases; nucleotides outside the gene matches: 7. CDR3 size: 15 residues. The CDR3 loop reads CASSVAAGLRETQYF. CDR3 bases: TGTGCCAGCAGCGTAGCAGCGGGGCTCCGGGAGACCCAGTACTTC. The whole variable domain, remainder taken from reference TRBV9 and TRBJ2-5, is DSGVTQTPKHLITATGQRVTLRCSPRSGDLSVYWYQQSLDQGLQFLIQYYNGEERAKGNILERFSAQQFPDLHSELNLSSLELGDSALYFCASSVAAGLRETQYFGPGTRLLVL.

This clonotype was seen at least ten times. CDR3 protein: CASSSGGAGEKLFF. Here the CDR3 DNA reads TGTGCCAGCAGTTCCGGGGGCGCGGGGGAAAAACTGTTTTTT. The rearrangement joins TRBV28 to TRBJ1-4; D possibly corresponds to TRBD1 (6 bases). Germline CDR1 is MDHEN and CDR2 is SYDVKM. The CDR3 is 14 amino acids. Trimming left V 4 bases short and J 8 bases short, with 14 bases between.

This clonotype was observed many times. V usage is TRBV24-1 and J usage is TRBJ1-5; D not resolved. From germline, CDR1 is KGHDR and CDR2 SFDVKD. V gave up 3 bases and J gave up 3 bases, with 2 bases separating them. CDR3 length equals 12 residues. The CDR3 region is CATSDVNQPQHF. As DNA, the CDR3 is TGTGCCACCAGTGATGTCAATCAGCCCCAGCATTTT.

This clonotype was recorded a few times. V gene TRBV5-1 combines with J gene TRBJ2-5; perhaps TRBD1 as D (6 bases). Trimming took 3 bases from V and 1 from J, leaving 13 bases between them. The CDR3 consists of 15 residues. From germline, CDR1 is SGHRS and CDR2 YFSETQ. CDR3 amino acids: CASSSIPTGQETQYF. Here the CDR3 DNA reads TGCGCCAGCAGCTCTATACCGACAGGCCAAGAGACCCAGTACTTC.

This clonotype was counted a few times. This sequence joins TRBV24-1 and TRBJ2-7, with a weak D call TRBD1 (5 bases). CDR3 length equals 12 residues. Germline CDR1 and CDR2: KGHDR and SFDVKD. Trimming cost V 4 bases and J 3 bases, with 6 bases left between them. CDR3 sequence (DNA): TGTGCCACCAGTGAGCAGGGCTACGAGCAGTACTTC. Translation: CATSEQGYEQYF.

This clonotype has just a few counts. The chain uses TRBV30 and TRBJ2-7; 7 nucleotides agree with TRBD1. The CDR3 runs 15 residues. Germline lookup yields CDR1 GTSNPN and CDR2 SVGIG (reference sequence). J lost 0 bases, V lost 2 bases, and 7 bases had no gene match. The CDR3 loop reads CAWSPRQGDSYEQYF. The CDR3 nucleotides are TGTGCCTGGAGTCCTAGGCAGGGGGACTCCTACGAGCAGTACTTC.

The V and J genes are TRBV7-9 and TRBJ2-2, with TRBD2 matching over 10 bases. The CDR3 is made up of 18 amino acids. Germline lookup yields CDR1 SEHNR and CDR2 FQNEAQ (reference sequence). CDR3 residues: CGAEPRRRTSGNTGELFF. The DNA of the CDR3 is TGTGGGGCCGAACCTCGGAGGAGGACTAGCGGGAACACCGGGGAGCTGTTTTTT.

The V and J genes are TRBV30 and TRBJ2-3; D not resolved. The germline gives CDR1 GTSNPN, CDR2 SVGIG (reference sequence). Trimming pared 0 bases from V and 8 bases from J, leaving 12 bases between. This CDR3 spans 13 amino acids. The CDR3 reads CAWSVPGPGTQYF. CDR3 nucleotides: TGTGCCTGGAGTGTACCCGGGCCGGGTACGCAGTATTTT.

The V and J genes are TRBV6-5 and TRBJ2-7, with unresolved D. V gave up 0 bases and J gave up 0 bases, with 6 bases separating them. The CDR3 extends over 14 amino acids. Germline CDR1 is MNHEY and CDR2 is SVGAGI. The CDR3 nucleotides are TGTGCCAGCAGTTACTCGCAGAGCTCCTACGAGCAGTACTTC. It yields the protein CASSYSQSSYEQYF.

This clonotype occurred many times. The chain is built from TRBV29-1 and TRBJ2-5; D gene unclear. Trimming removed 7 bases at V and 4 bases at J, with 16 bases between. Germline V lookup: CDR1 SQVTM, CDR2 ANQGSEA. The CDR3 is 13 residues long. Here the CDR3 reads CSADGPSGETQYF. As DNA, the CDR3 is TGCAGCGCAGACGGGCCGAGTGGAGAGACCCAGTACTTC.

This chain uses TRBV6-2 or TRBV6-3 with TRBJ2-7; D is possibly TRBD2 (5 bases). Trimming shortened V by 6 bases and J by 7 bases, and 13 bases separated the two germline ends. This CDR3 spans 12 amino acids. The germline V gene encodes CDR1 MNHEY and CDR2 SVGEGT. CDR3 amino acids: CASRDRGLEQYF. In nucleotides, the CDR3 is TGTGCCAGCAGGGACCGAGGGTTAGAGCAGTACTTC.

This clonotype was counted many times. The chain has TRBV28 and TRBJ1-5; TRBD1 might be the D (5 bases). The length of the CDR3 is 17 residues. Germline CDR1 reads MDHEN; CDR2 reads SYDVKM. V was shortened by 3 bases and J by 0 bases, with 15 bases between the two germline ends. CDR3 residues: CASSLFRDRASNQPQHF. Here the CDR3 DNA reads TGTGCCAGCAGTTTGTTCAGGGATCGGGCTAGCAATCAGCCCCAGCATTTT.

The chain carries TRBV11-2 and TRBJ2-1; 7 bases align to TRBD2. The ends lost 7 bases at V and 8 bases at J; junction bases unmatched: 14. The CDR3 runs 15 residues. Looked up from germline, CDR1 is SGHAT and CDR2 is FQNNGV. CDR3 residues: CASTPGGTSSYEQFF. CDR3 sequence (DNA): TGTGCCAGCACCCCCGGGGGGACCTCCTCATATGAGCAGTTCTTC. Full variable domain (missing parts from reference TRBV11-2 and TRBJ2-1): EAGVAQSPRYKIIEKRQSVAFWCNPISGHATLYWYQQILGQGPKLLIQFQNNGVVDDSQLPKDRFSAERLKGVDSTLKIQPAKLEDSAVYLCASTPGGTSSYEQFFGPGTRLTVL.

V and J are TRBV5-4 and TRBJ2-1, with a weak D call TRBD2 (5 bases). Germline values: CDR1 SGHNT, CDR2 YYREEE (reference sequence). Trimming removed 0 bases at V and 3 bases at J, with 10 bases between. The CDR3 runs 15 residues. The DNA of the CDR3 is TGTGCCAGCAGCTTGGTAGCGCCTTGCTACAATGAGCAGTTCTTC. It translates to CASSLVAPCYNEQFF.

This clonotype was recorded many times. The V gene is TRBV27, the J gene TRBJ2-7; D not resolved. The CDR3 totals 15 residues. Trimming cost V 2 bases and J 0 bases, with 11 bases left between them. Germline assignment: CDR1 MNHEY and CDR2 SMNVEV (reference sequence). The CDR3 coding sequence is TGTGCCAGCAGTTTAGCTGTTCCCACCTCCTACGAGCAGTACTTC. Protein sequence: CASSLAVPTSYEQYF.

At least ten counts were recorded for this clonotype. This chain uses TRBV5-5 with TRBJ2-1; TRBD2 matches at 11 bases. The CDR3 consists of 16 residues. V dropped 3 bases and J dropped 5; count of bases not matched to a gene: 7. The germline V gene has CDR1 SGHKS and CDR2 YYEKEE (reference sequence). The CDR3 reads CASSWSLAGGHNEQFF. Written as DNA, the CDR3 is TGTGCCAGCAGCTGGAGCCTAGCGGGAGGCCACAATGAGCAGTTCTTC.

This chain links TRBV30 with TRBJ2-3; 11 bases are a match to TRBD2. Germline values: CDR1 GTSNPN, CDR2 SVGIG (reference sequence). Trimming took 5 bases from V and 2 from J; bases not matched to a gene: 12. CDR3 size: 17 residues. The CDR3 here is CAWALAGGPGLTDTQYF. DNA of the CDR3: TGTGCCTGGGCATTAGCGGGAGGGCCGGGACTCACAGATACGCAGTATTTT.

This clonotype was detected only a few times. The V and J genes are TRBV10-3 and TRBJ2-7; the match to TRBD1 covers 7 bases. The germline CDR1 and CDR2 sequences are ENHRY and SYGVKD. The CDR3 is made up of 13 amino acids. V lost 7 bases to trimming and J lost 5 bases; unmatched junction nucleotides: 8. CDR3 in amino acids: CAINRDSFDEQYF. DNA of the CDR3: TGTGCCATCAATCGGGACAGCTTTGACGAGCAGTACTTC.

The genes are TRBV7-9 and TRBJ1-5; D possibly corresponds to TRBD1 (5 bases). The CDR3 runs 17 residues. V lost 1 base and J 6 bases, leaving 19 bases between the germline ends. Germline loops: CDR1 SEHNR, CDR2 FQNEAQ (reference sequence). CDR3 sequence reads: CASSLGVGTVQSQPQHF. CDR3 in DNA: TGTGCCAGCAGCTTAGGAGTGGGGACGGTGCAAAGTCAGCCCCAGCATTTT.

The CDR3 reads CASSPSPRTDTQYF. CDR3 in DNA: TGTGCCAGCAGCCCCTCCCCCCGCACAGATACGCAGTATTTT. The chain uses TRBV9 and TRBJ2-3; no definite D call. CDR3 length equals 14 residues. The V gene's germline CDR1 is SGDLS and CDR2 YYNGEE. V gave up 4 bases and J gave up 1 base, with 10 bases separating them.

The gene calls are TRBV29-1 and TRBJ2-2; TRBD1 might be the D (5 bases). Looked up from germline, CDR1 is SQVTM and CDR2 is ANQGSEA. Between the trimmed V and J ends, which lost 2 bases and 5 bases, there was a span of 12 bases. The CDR3 is 14 residues long. The chain's CDR3 is CSVELGERTGELFF. CDR3 in DNA: TGCAGCGTTGAATTAGGGGAAAGAACCGGGGAGCTGTTTTTT.

This clonotype was detected a few times. The rearrangement links TRBV18 to TRBJ2-1; D unclear. Looked up from germline, CDR1 is KGHSH and CDR2 is LQKENI. V shed 1 base and J shed 8 bases, with 15 bases lying between them. There are 15 residues in the CDR3. CDR3 sequence reads: CASSPLNSAGDEQFF. The CDR3 DNA reads as TGTGCCAGCTCACCACTTAACTCCGCAGGCGATGAGCAGTTCTTC.

This clonotype was recorded a few times. CDR3 DNA: TGCAGTGGGAATAAGGAGACCCAGTACTTC. It translates to CSGNKETQYF. The chain has TRBV20-1 and TRBJ2-5; D gene uncertain. The CDR3 loop spans 10 amino acids. The germline gives CDR1 DFQATT, CDR2 SNEGSKA (reference sequence). The germline V and J ends were trimmed by 7 bases and 5 bases, with 8 bases remaining between them.

The genes are TRBV3-1 and TRBJ2-1; D is unclear. Germline CDR1 is LGHDT and CDR2 is YNNKEL (reference sequence). CDR3 size: 15 residues. Trimming took 2 bases from V and 6 from J, leaving 14 bases between them. The CDR3 loop reads CASSQTRAIINEQFF. In nucleotides, the CDR3 is TGTGCCAGCAGCCAAACCCGCGCCATAATCAATGAGCAGTTCTTC.